This TCR beta chain is from a study of neurological immune-mediated disorders. General study findings and limits: Any association between clinical or MRI features and the multiple sclerosis repertoire cluster was absent. There were no CDR3 amino acid sequences shared by expanded clones across subjects, a result suggesting private repertoires in all groups.

V lost 0 bases and J lost 5; bases outside the gene matches: 13. CDR3 length: 19 amino acids. The germline CDR1 and CDR2 sequences are SGDLS and YYNGEE. Where libraries were unsorted, they were derived from 2 million PBMCs stored at -80 degrees C. Sequencing of 15-18 subjects in each run yielded over 170 million TCR-beta sequences. TCRdb analysed the 5' RACE reads with MiXCR anew, one entry per CDR3 protein. Here the sample spans about 40,000 distinct CDR3 sequences, 2% to 2.5% being singletons. This clonotype was observed at least ten times. The antigen is undetermined. Sequencing input: PBMCs. This chain connects TRBV9 to TRBJ2-3; TRBD2 matches 12 bases. This receptor was obtained from a man aged 45 to 65 with multiple sclerosis. CDR3 coding DNA: TGTGCCAGCAGCGTAGTCGAGACTAGCGGGGGCCGATGGAGAGATACGCAGTATTTT. Amino acid sequence: CASSVVETSGGRWRDTQYF.